This T cell receptor (beta chain) stems from a study of shared clonotypes between healthy human individuals. This CDR3 region has 16 residues. Looked up from germline, CDR1 is LNHDA and CDR2 is SQIVND (reference sequence). Germline trimming cut 1 base from V and 2 bases from J; bases unmatched to any gene: 6. The sample holds one count of this clone. Here immunoSEQ multiplex PCR was the method, and the copy in TCRdb shows in-frame clones only, minus some. The sample lists about 2 million clones; 85% to 95% were seen once. The TCR originated in a young man in good health. The sequenced sample was naive CD4+ T cells sorted from blood. Subset noted: CD45RA+ positively selected. V and J are TRBV19 and TRBJ2-7; 9 positions match TRBD1. For the CDR3, the DNA is TGTGCCAGTAGTATAGCACAGGGGGCCGGACCCTACGAGCAGTACTTC. Protein product: CASSIAQGAGPYEQYF.